These T cell receptor beta chains were read from a single sample in a study of blood T cell repertoires in COVID-19. Clones were read by immunoSEQ multiplex PCR, and TCRdb kept only the in-frame ones, dropping some. The sample lists about 41,000 clones; 70% to 90% were seen once. Source material: peripheral blood. These receptors all stem from a man aged 55 to 69 with acute or convalescent COVID-19. Both conserved end residues are part of each CDR3. Each record gives: V gene, J gene, CDR3 length, CDR3 protein.

v_call: TRBV7-9
j_call: TRBJ1-2
cdr3_length: 15
cdr3_aa: CASSLMTGSNYGYTF

v_call: TRBV6-2/TRBV6-3
j_call: TRBJ2-4
cdr3_length: 13
cdr3_aa: CASSSTLPGQGNF

v_call: TRBV5-6
j_call: TRBJ1-4
cdr3_length: 15
cdr3_aa: CASSSRGLRNEKLFF

v_call: TRBV23-1
j_call: TRBJ1-1
cdr3_length: 15
cdr3_aa: CASSRGLGTNTEAFF

v_call: TRBV7-9
j_call: TRBJ1-2
cdr3_length: 17
cdr3_aa: CASSLRSAWVSTEGYTF

v_call: TRBV6-5
j_call: TRBJ1-2
cdr3_length: 13
cdr3_aa: CAETGPPNYGYTF

v_call: TRBV4-3
j_call: TRBJ1-1
cdr3_length: 16
cdr3_aa: CASSQVTGGSGTEAFF

v_call: TRBV10-1
j_call: TRBJ2-1
cdr3_length: 14
cdr3_aa: CASRAGGPDNEQFF

v_call: TRBV3-1/TRBV3-2
j_call: TRBJ2-7
cdr3_length: 16
cdr3_aa: CASSQPTPGGSYEQYF

v_call: TRBV29-1
j_call: TRBJ1-1
cdr3_length: 14
cdr3_aa: CSVRARLVGTEAFF

v_call: TRBV5-4
j_call: TRBJ2-5
cdr3_length: 15
cdr3_aa: CASSLVVGGEETQYF

v_call: TRBV2
j_call: TRBJ1-4
cdr3_length: 14
cdr3_aa: CASTHRGRNEKLFF

v_call: TRBV24-1
j_call: TRBJ1-5
cdr3_length: 18
cdr3_aa: CATSDIQQRMISNQPQHF

v_call: TRBV3-1/TRBV3-2
j_call: TRBJ2-2
cdr3_length: 16
cdr3_aa: CASSSRTGENTGELFF

v_call: TRBV4-1
j_call: TRBJ2-1
cdr3_length: 15
cdr3_aa: CASSQDKTAYNEQFF

v_call: TRBV3-1/TRBV3-2
j_call: TRBJ1-1
cdr3_length: 15
cdr3_aa: CASSPPPPRTWRAFF

v_call: TRBV11-2
j_call: TRBJ2-2
cdr3_length: 16
cdr3_aa: CASSVTSGENTGELFF

v_call: TRBV29-1
j_call: TRBJ2-7
cdr3_length: 11
cdr3_aa: CSVARGNEQYF

v_call: TRBV3-1/TRBV3-2
j_call: TRBJ2-1
cdr3_length: 11
cdr3_aa: CASSRMYEQFF

v_call: TRBV11-3
j_call: TRBJ1-1
cdr3_length: 12
cdr3_aa: CASSLGDTEAFF

v_call: TRBV15
j_call: TRBJ2-1
cdr3_length: 17
cdr3_aa: CATSILGEGDLYNEQFF

v_call: TRBV19
j_call: TRBJ1-4
cdr3_length: 17
cdr3_aa: CASSIWTGATAGEKLFF

v_call: TRBV15
j_call: TRBJ2-7
cdr3_length: 14
cdr3_aa: CATSRSGVSDEQYF

v_call: TRBV7-6
j_call: TRBJ2-1
cdr3_length: 16
cdr3_aa: CASSSVAGGSWYEQFF

v_call: TRBV30
j_call: TRBJ2-7
cdr3_length: 13
cdr3_aa: CAWTGDTPYEQYF

v_call: TRBV2
j_call: TRBJ1-2
cdr3_length: 17
cdr3_aa: CASSSGQGNPANYGYTF

v_call: TRBV5-1
j_call: TRBJ1-1
cdr3_length: 15
cdr3_aa: CASSLQGVEGTEAFF

v_call: TRBV5-1
j_call: TRBJ2-1
cdr3_length: 14
cdr3_aa: CASSLNRGLNEQFF

v_call: TRBV20-1
j_call: TRBJ2-1
cdr3_length: 11
cdr3_aa: CSARGVREQFF

v_call: TRBV4-3
j_call: TRBJ1-2
cdr3_length: 14
cdr3_aa: CASSQRQGNYGYTF

v_call: TRBV4-1
j_call: TRBJ1-4
cdr3_length: 15
cdr3_aa: CASSQDPQGAGELFF

v_call: TRBV5-5
j_call: TRBJ1-4
cdr3_length: 14
cdr3_aa: CASSQGATNEKLFF

v_call: TRBV5-4
j_call: TRBJ2-2
cdr3_length: 15
cdr3_aa: CASSPAAGVTGELFF

v_call: TRBV6-2/TRBV6-3
j_call: TRBJ2-7
cdr3_length: 15
cdr3_aa: CASSYGQGALYEQYF

v_call: TRBV19
j_call: TRBJ2-1
cdr3_length: 15
cdr3_aa: CASSIGGGRFNEQFF